The clone carrying this T cell receptor beta chain was counted many times. Not a single patient had been given any form of treatment at any point before undergoing thyroid surgery. Original processing methods: In papillary thyroid cancer, a distant-metastasis classifier was built using CDR3 differences across clinicopathological groups. Via MiXCR, TCRdb re-called the PCR reads. It is TCRdb's table, rather than the study itself, that gives the V and J calls and clone size. Of tens of thousands of clones listed, 15% to 18% are singletons. V was shortened by 5 bases and J by 1 base, with 15 bases between the two germline ends. Germline CDR1 is SGHVS and CDR2 is FQNEAQ. The CDR3 has 15 residues. The entry originates in a study of metastatic and nonmetastatic thyroid tumors. Overall study: Repertoire comparison spanned blood and tumor or nodule tissue of malignant and benign thyroid patients.

The receptor was isolated from a female donor with papillary thyroid cancer or a benign thyroid nodule (not recorded which). Some clones in this sample may be carry-over from other donors' samples. The chain is built from TRBV7-8 and TRBJ2-7; possible D gene TRBD1, 7 bases. The sequencing sample was made of blood. CDR3 amino acids: CASSPSSGGSYEQYF. The CDR3 nucleotides are TGTGCCAGCAGCCCTAGCTCAGGGGGGTCCTACGAGCAGTACTTC.